Many counts were recorded for the clone carrying this T cell receptor beta chain. Trimming cost V 4 bases and J 6 bases, with 13 bases left between them. CDR1 and CDR2 (germline): LGHDT, YNNKEL (reference sequence). CDR3 length: 15 amino acids. This sample is drawn from a study of blood T cell repertoires in COVID-19. Study-wide background: Samples came from the United States, Italy and Spain, spanning acute and convalescent COVID-19. T cells, B-cell-depleted T cells, or PBMCs provided the cDNA or gDNA that served as material.

In the authors' methods: Nucleated cell number was recorded as an estimate derived from reference gene primer amplification. This table comes from immunoSEQ multiplex PCR, and its TCRdb copy is limited to in-frame clones, with some not included. The DNA was the basis for D and trimming; V, J and clone size are from that table. The table has 120,000 to 150,000 clones, roughly 89% seen once. Sequencing was carried out using peripheral blood. This rearrangement joins TRBV3-1 (or the pseudogene TRBV3-2) to TRBJ1-6; TRBD1 is a possible D gene (5 bases). This clonotype originated in a human donor in a cohort sampled during active COVID-19. CDR3 amino acids: CASSRGVSGNSPLHF. CDR3 DNA: TGTGCCAGCAGCCGGGGGGTCAGCGGTAATTCACCCCTCCACTTT.